Listed below are T cell receptor beta chains from one sample, sequenced in a study of T-cell reconstitution after alpha-beta-depleted transplantation in children. TCRdb ran MiXCR on the PCR reads and lists one entry per CDR3 protein. The sample has about 640,000 distinct CDR3 sequences, 10% to 15% seen once; the top ten hold around 2%. The sequencing used PBMCs, mostly from graft donor cells, collected 360 days after TCRalphabeta/CD19-depleted stem cell transplant. All receptors come from a male patient between 10 and 17 years old who had a stem cell transplant for acute myeloid leukemia, so the T cells may come from the graft donor. Each CDR3 is given with its conserved first and last residue. The order of the fields is V gene, CDR3 protein.

v_gene: TRBV5-1
CDR3aa: CASSPRQAVNTEAFF

v_gene: TRBV11-2
CDR3aa: CASSSRTSADWWGKNIQYF

v_gene: TRBV7-8
CDR3aa: CASSLGQENNEQFF

v_gene: TRBV20-1
CDR3aa: CSAPPVEGFQPQHF

v_gene: TRBV9
CDR3aa: CASSSDLGARGDTQYF

v_gene: TRBV2
CDR3aa: CASSENRVAYEQYF

v_gene: TRBV28
CDR3aa: CASSFRGGGYEQYF

v_gene: TRBV25-1
CDR3aa: CASSDKTIPQGFTF

v_gene: TRBV15
CDR3aa: CATSSLRFDRALTDTQYF

v_gene: TRBV29-1
CDR3aa: CSVRWRLPFQETQYF

v_gene: TRBV11-1
CDR3aa: CASSSTKTSGARSSYEQYF

v_gene: TRBV18
CDR3aa: CASSPTAFSTDTQYF

v_gene: TRBV9
CDR3aa: CASSVALRWPPGAYNEQFF

v_gene: TRBV6-4
CDR3aa: CASSDRGGGNEQFF

v_gene: TRBV5-5
CDR3aa: CASSLAGSAPDTQYF

v_gene: TRBV20-1
CDR3aa: CSARDRPGNSYEQYF

v_gene: TRBV18
CDR3aa: CASSPPKPIAAALSTDTQYF

v_gene: TRBV6-5
CDR3aa: CASSYVSRSNEQFF

v_gene: TRBV28
CDR3aa: CASSSEFTDTQYF

v_gene: TRBV10-2
CDR3aa: CASSVVNEQFF

v_gene: TRBV5-1
CDR3aa: CASSSEGSGEKLFF

v_gene: TRBV4-3
CDR3aa: CASSQGRIWVGDEQYF

v_gene: TRBV9
CDR3aa: CASSAWTSGEQYF

v_gene: TRBV29-1
CDR3aa: CSVGGRTDTQYF

v_gene: TRBV15
CDR3aa: CATSRERLAISYEQYF

v_gene: TRBV29-1
CDR3aa: CSAKGDDQPQHF

v_gene: TRBV7-6
CDR3aa: CASSLVLRGAASNTGELFF

v_gene: TRBV5-1
CDR3aa: CASSLFPSSGINPSYEQYF

v_gene: TRBV5-4
CDR3aa: CASSLGGELGLAGCQETQYF

v_gene: TRBV20-1
CDR3aa: CSARLGQPQHF

v_gene: TRBV12-3/TRBV12-4
CDR3aa: CASTRAGTQYF

v_gene: TRBV4-3
CDR3aa: CASSHFLEWAGTDTQYF

v_gene: TRBV19
CDR3aa: CASSPFMNTEAFF

v_gene: TRBV7-3
CDR3aa: CASSLSSGYEQYF

v_gene: TRBV7-9
CDR3aa: CASSPVGVGNYGYTF

v_gene: TRBV7-9
CDR3aa: CASSRPGLEDTGELFF

v_gene: TRBV12-3/TRBV12-4
CDR3aa: CASSLAGGHEQFF

v_gene: TRBV25-1
CDR3aa: CASSEFGTPGSEQFF

v_gene: TRBV6-2/TRBV6-3
CDR3aa: CASSYSRPEGRDEQYF

v_gene: TRBV12-3/TRBV12-4
CDR3aa: CASSSALAGVTYNEQFF

v_gene: TRBV29-1
CDR3aa: CSVEGPAGEQFF

v_gene: TRBV12-3/TRBV12-4
CDR3aa: CASSPGQVIFLYTF

v_gene: TRBV7-6
CDR3aa: CASSPGPLSGNIQYF

v_gene: TRBV28
CDR3aa: CASSLTDSRPNTEAFF

v_gene: TRBV29-1
CDR3aa: CSVEDLDRRGEKLFF

v_gene: TRBV9
CDR3aa: CASSPGLVDQYF

v_gene: TRBV2
CDR3aa: CASSFTGFGDEQYF

v_gene: TRBV20-1
CDR3aa: CSARGQAGTGELFF

v_gene: TRBV5-1
CDR3aa: CASSSVAALTDTQYF

v_gene: TRBV5-1
CDR3aa: CASALRAPPRDSMNTGELFF

v_gene: TRBV20-1
CDR3aa: CSAPQGQGLHEQYF

v_gene: TRBV7-9
CDR3aa: CASSSRPDGTQYF

v_gene: TRBV7-9
CDR3aa: CASSLVLAGAKNIQYF

v_gene: TRBV29-1
CDR3aa: CSVRDSLGETQYF

v_gene: TRBV5-6
CDR3aa: CASSFRGLGEQYF